Below, 23 T cell receptor beta chains from the same sample are listed, as sequenced in a study of OX40 agonist ivuxolimab in advanced cancers. Assay used: immunoSEQ multiplex PCR; TCRdb lists only in-frame clones, some missing. Of 70,000 to 90,000 clones in the sample, roughly 87% are singletons; the top ten hold around 10%. The specimen was CD4+ or CD8+ T cells sorted from blood, collected in a trial of the OX40 agonist ivuxolimab. These receptors came from an adult with an advanced solid tumor such as melanoma, head and neck, liver or kidney cancer.

This chain joins TRBV4-1 and TRBJ2-7, with D unclear. Trimming removed 4 bases from V and 4 bases from J, with 11 bases in between. The CDR3 totals 13 residues. The germline CDR1 and CDR2 sequences are MGHRA and YSYEKL. CDR3 amino acids: CASSRSTGYEQYF. The CDR3 DNA follows: TGCGCCAGCAGCCGCTCGACTGGTTACGAGCAGTACTTC.

The CDR3, as DNA: TGTGCCAGCAGTTCAGACAGCTATGGCTACACCTTC. Its translation: CASSSDSYGYTF. The chain is built from TRBV28 and TRBJ1-2, with a possible D match to TRBD1 (5 bases). This CDR3 comprises 12 residues. The V gene lost 4 bases and the J gene lost 4 bases, with 7 bases spanning the gap. The germline V gene encodes CDR1 MDHEN and CDR2 SYDVKM.

The genes are TRBV19 and TRBJ2-1; D unclear. This CDR3 spans 12 amino acids. Trimming took 7 bases from V and 5 from J, leaving 9 bases between them. CDR1 and CDR2 from the germline V gene are LNHDA and SQIVND (reference sequence). The CDR3 here is CASIGINNEQFF. The CDR3 DNA reads as TGTGCCAGTATCGGTATAAACAATGAGCAGTTCTTC.

The genes are TRBV28 and TRBJ2-2; maybe TRBD2 (5 bases). The CDR3 length is 13 residues. Between the trimmed V and J ends, which lost 4 bases and 11 bases, there was a span of 14 bases. Germline V gene lookup returns CDR1 MDHEN and CDR2 SYDVKM. CDR3 in amino acids: CASSYGEPSELFF. The CDR3 DNA reads as TGTGCCAGCAGTTATGGGGAGCCGAGCGAGCTGTTTTTT. Supplemented by reference TRBV28 and TRBJ2-2, the full variable domain reads DVKVTQSSRYLVKRTGEKVFLECVQDMDHENMFWYRQDPGLGLRLIYFSYDVKMKEKGDIPEGYSVSREKKERFSLILESASTNQTSMYLCASSYGEPSELFFGEGSRLTVL.

The chain combines TRBV7-2 with TRBJ2-2; D possibly uses TRBD1 or TRBD2 (5 bases each). Germline CDR1 reads SGHTA; CDR2 reads FQGNSA. Trimming stripped 6 bases from V and 0 bases from J, with 11 bases between. This CDR3 region has 15 residues. CDR3 sequence (DNA): TGTGCCAGCAGTTGGGACGCCGCGAACACCGGGGAGCTGTTTTTT. Encoded protein: CASSWDAANTGELFF.

This chain connects TRBV5-8 to TRBJ2-1, with no clear D. Trimming took 0 bases from V and 8 from J, leaving 12 bases between them. The CDR3 totals 14 residues. CDR1 and CDR2 from the germline V gene are SGHTS and YDEGEE. The CDR3 loop is CASSLGPGGHEQFF. The DNA for the CDR3 is TGTGCCAGCAGCTTGGGCCCGGGCGGCCATGAGCAGTTCTTC.

The rearrangement links TRBV5-1 to TRBJ2-1; D ambiguous. There are 14 residues in the CDR3. Between the trimmed V and J ends, which lost 5 bases and 4 bases, there was a span of 13 bases. Germline CDR1 reads SGHRS; CDR2 reads YFSETQ. The CDR3 here is CASRGNLGYNEQFF. Here the CDR3 DNA reads TGCGCCAGCAGGGGAAACCTGGGGTACAATGAGCAGTTCTTC.

V gene TRBV6-1 combines with J gene TRBJ2-7; D gene uncertain. V was cut by 1 base and J by 2 bases, with 9 bases left in between. The CDR3 consists of 14 residues. Germline V gives CDR1 MNHNS, CDR2 SASEGT. As DNA, the CDR3 is TGTGCCAGCAGTGAAGTGGGTCAGACCTACGAGCAGTACTTC. Translating gives CASSEVGQTYEQYF.

The rearrangement links TRBV5-6 to TRBJ2-7, with D hard to call. This CDR3 has 14 residues. The V gene lost 0 bases and the J gene lost 0 bases, with 7 bases spanning the gap. CDR1 SGHDT and CDR2 YYEEEE come from the germline V gene. The CDR3 sequence is CASSLALVSYEQYF. The DNA of the CDR3 is TGTGCCAGCAGCTTGGCATTAGTCTCCTACGAGCAGTACTTC.

V is TRBV19 and J is TRBJ1-1; TRBD1 matches at 8 bases. V dropped 3 bases and J dropped 1; count of bases not matched to a gene: 7. The CDR3 extends over 16 amino acids. Germline loops: CDR1 LNHDA, CDR2 SQIVND (reference sequence). CDR3 amino acids: CASSMGQEYPNTEAFF. In DNA, the CDR3 is TGTGCCAGTAGTATGGGACAGGAATACCCGAACACTGAAGCTTTCTTT. The full variable domain, completed using reference TRBV19 and TRBJ1-1, is DGGITQSPKYLFRKEGQNVTLSCEQNLNHDAMYWYRQDPGQGLRLIYYSQIVNDFQKGDIAEGYSVSREKKESFPLTVTSAQKNPTAFYLCASSMGQEYPNTEAFFGQGTRLTVV.

This clone was observed once. The chain combines TRBV10-3 with TRBJ2-2; unclear D gene. Trimming shortened V by 3 bases and J by 4 bases, and 12 bases separated the two germline ends. The CDR3 is made up of 15 amino acids. Germline lookup yields CDR1 ENHRY and CDR2 SYGVKD. The CDR3 sequence is CAISDSSKVTGELFF. CDR3 DNA: TGTGCCATCAGTGACTCGAGCAAGGTCACCGGGGAGCTGTTTTTT.

Concerning this clone itself: The same CDR3 also results from other DNA sequences found in this sample. V usage is TRBV11-3 and J usage is TRBJ2-2; 7 bases are a match to TRBD1. This CDR3 has 13 amino acids. V dropped 6 bases and J dropped 6; count of bases not matched to a gene: 4. Per the germline V gene, CDR1 is SGHNT and CDR2 is YENEEA. The CDR3 sequence: CASSRTGAGELFF. The CDR3 DNA reads TGTGCCAGCAGTCGTACAGGGGCCGGGGAGCTGTTTTTT. Supplemented by reference TRBV11-3 and TRBJ2-2, the full variable domain reads EAGVVQSPRYKIIEKKQPVAFWCNPISGHNTLYWYLQNLGQGPELLIRYENEEAVDDSQLPKDRFSAERLKGVDSTLKIQPAELGDSAVYLCASSRTGAGELFFGEGSRLTVL.

The rearrangement joins TRBV28 to TRBJ2-7; 8 bases match TRBD1. Germline V gene data show CDR1 as MDHEN and CDR2 as SYDVKM. This CDR3 has 15 amino acids. J lost 7 bases, V lost 5 bases, and 13 bases had no gene match. The CDR3 coding sequence is TGTGCCAGCAGTACCCGGACAGGGAATTTGGGTGAGCAGTACTTC. As protein: CASSTRTGNLGEQYF. Drawing the rest from reference TRBV28 and TRBJ2-7, the complete variable domain is DVKVTQSSRYLVKRTGEKVFLECVQDMDHENMFWYRQDPGLGLRLIYFSYDVKMKEKGDIPEGYSVSREKKERFSLILESASTNQTSMYLCASSTRTGNLGEQYFGPGTRLTVT.

This clone is labeled large. This rearrangement joins TRBV9 to TRBJ2-2; 9 nucleotides agree with TRBD2. The trim removed 1 base at V and 0 bases at J, leaving 4 bases unmatched. Germline assignment: CDR1 SGDLS and CDR2 YYNGEE. There are 17 residues in the CDR3. The CDR3 DNA reads TGTGCCAGCAGCGTACAGCGGGAGGTCCCGAACACCGGGGAGCTGTTTTTT. Translation gives CASSVQREVPNTGELFF.

V is TRBV18 and J is TRBJ1-4; 8 nucleotides align to TRBD1. The germline CDR1 and CDR2 sequences are KGHSH and LQKENI. The CDR3 spans 15 residues. Trimming took 0 bases from V and 7 from J; bases not matched to a gene: 4. CDR3 DNA sequence: TGTGCCAGCTCACCACCCGGCAGGGGGCCTGAAAAACTGTTTTTT. As protein: CASSPPGRGPEKLFF.

V is TRBV7-6 and J is TRBJ1-5, with D unresolved. Germline values: CDR1 SGHVS, CDR2 FNYEAQ. V gave up 4 bases and J gave up 0 bases, with 4 bases separating them. The CDR3 sequence is 13 residues long. This CDR3 reads CASSSNSNQPQHF. The CDR3 DNA reads as TGTGCCAGCAGCTCGAATAGCAATCAGCCCCAGCATTTT. The full variable domain, in which reference TRBV7-6 and TRBJ1-5 provide the parts outside the CDR3, is GAGVSQSPRYKVTKRGQDVALRCDPISGHVSLYWYRQALGQGPEFLTYFNYEAQQDKSGLPNDRFSAERPEGSISTLTIQRTEQRDSAMYRCASSSNSNQPQHFGDGTRLSIL.

This clone was counted a few times. This sequence joins TRBV9 and TRBJ2-7; D possibly corresponds to TRBD2 (5 bases). Germline-derived CDR1 and CDR2 are SGDLS and YYNGEE. The CDR3 consists of 15 residues. With 0 bases removed from V and 1 base from J, the gap between germline ends came to 11 bases. The CDR3 DNA is TGTGCCAGCAGCGTAGATGAGGGATATTCCTACGAGCAGTACTTC. Protein product: CASSVDEGYSYEQYF.

The V call is TRBV7-9, the J call TRBJ2-3; D is undetermined. Germline V CDR1 and CDR2: SEHNR, FQNEAQ (reference sequence). The CDR3 sequence is 13 residues long. The germline V and J ends were trimmed by 2 bases and 0 bases, with 3 bases remaining between them. Here the CDR3 reads CASSLPSTDTQYF. DNA of the CDR3: TGTGCCAGCAGCTTACCCAGCACAGATACGCAGTATTTT.

The chain is built from TRBV19 and TRBJ2-3; the D call may be TRBD1 or TRBD2 (5 bases each). The V and J ends lost 2 bases and 2 bases respectively, with 11 bases between them. This CDR3 is 15 amino acids long. Germline assignment: CDR1 LNHDA and CDR2 SQIVND (reference sequence). CDR3 DNA: TGTGCCAGTAGTATACCGGCAGGGACCACAGATACGCAGTATTTT. As protein: CASSIPAGTTDTQYF. Supplemented by reference TRBV19 and TRBJ2-3, the full variable domain reads DGGITQSPKYLFRKEGQNVTLSCEQNLNHDAMYWYRQDPGQGLRLIYYSQIVNDFQKGDIAEGYSVSREKKESFPLTVTSAQKNPTAFYLCASSIPAGTTDTQYFGPGTRLTVL.

V and J are TRBV4-1 and TRBJ1-1; maybe TRBD1 (5 bases). Deletions cut 7 bases from V and 4 bases from J, with 16 bases between. The CDR3 consists of 14 residues. Germline V CDR1 and CDR2: MGHRA, YSYEKL. CDR3 in amino acids: CASTPPPRVTEAFF. The DNA of the CDR3 is TGCGCCAGCACCCCGCCCCCCAGGGTCACTGAAGCTTTCTTT.

The gene calls are TRBV19 and TRBJ2-3, with D possibly TRBD1 on 5 matching bases. Between the trimmed V and J ends, which lost 6 bases and 0 bases, there was a span of 19 bases. The CDR3 contains 17 residues. Germline V gives CDR1 LNHDA, CDR2 SQIVND (reference sequence). CDR3 in DNA: TGTGCCAGTAGCCGGACCGGCAGGGAAGGTAGCACAGATACGCAGTATTTT. The encoded protein is CASSRTGREGSTDTQYF.

The chain links TRBV18 to TRBJ1-1; no clear D gene. This CDR3 has 13 amino acids. Germline V CDR1 and CDR2: KGHSH, LQKENI. Between the trimmed V and J ends, which lost 3 bases and 5 bases, there was a span of 10 bases. CDR3 nucleotides: TGTGCCAGCTCACCGGTCGAAGATACTGAAGCTTTCTTT. It yields the protein CASSPVEDTEAFF. The entire variable domain, with the rest obtained from reference TRBV18 and TRBJ1-1, is as follows: NAGVMQNPRHLVRRRGQEARLRCSPMKGHSHVYWYRQLPEEGLKFMVYLQKENIIDESGMPKERFSAEFPKEGPSILRIQQVVRGDSAAYFCASSPVEDTEAFFGQGTRLTVV.

This clone was seen more than once but under ten times. V is TRBV2 and J is TRBJ2-7; TRBD2 aligns across 7 bases. The CDR3 runs 13 residues. V lost 6 bases to trimming and J lost 3 bases; unmatched junction nucleotides: 5. Germline loops: CDR1 SNHLY, CDR2 FYNNEI. CDR3 DNA: TGTGCCAGCAGGCCAACGGGGGGCTACGAGCAGTACTTC. Its translation: CASRPTGGYEQYF.